This T cell receptor beta chain originates from a study of sequential checkpoint blockade in melanoma. Study details: Each arm's sequence ended with maintenance nivolumab.

Indicated treatment: randomized to nivolumab then ipilimumab (arm A) or the reverse (arm B). DNA-damaging chemotherapy had not been given to any patient beforehand. Sorted cells were live CD3+CD8+, lacking CD19 and CD56, from PBMCs. This clone was recorded a few times. CDR1 is MNHEY, CDR2 SMNVEV, per germline (reference sequence). Trimming at V came to 5 bases and at J to 6 bases, leaving 12 bases not matched to a gene. The CDR3 length is 15 residues. Data came from immunoSEQ multiplex PCR; TCRdb stores just in-frame clones and leaves some out. The table lists around 18,000 clones, approximately 69% of them singletons.

The rearrangement links TRBV27 to TRBJ1-2; 7 bases fit TRBD1. The sequences come from CD8+ T cells sorted from blood (inferred from file names), collected from a patient given nivolumab and ipilimumab in sequence. The TCR comes from a human donor with melanoma. CDR3 nucleotides: TGTGCCAGCAGTAGACAGGGCCACGCTACCCATGGCTACACCTTC. It encodes CASSRQGHATHGYTF.